This T cell receptor beta chain was documented in a study of CD8+ T cells in alopecia areata. V lost 2 bases, J lost 7 bases, and 18 bases lay in between. This CDR3 is 17 amino acids long. Germline lookup yields CDR1 MNHEY and CDR2 SMNVEV (reference sequence). Documented treatment: oral pan-JAK inhibitor, 5-10 mg twice daily. Reverse transcribed after extraction, RNA yielded cDNA as the sequencing template. Profiling relied on immunoSEQ multiplex PCR, and the TCRdb table lists in-frame clones only, not all of them. Of approximately 200,000 clones listed, roughly three fifths are singletons. The specimen comprised CD4+ T cells sorted from blood, sampled at week 4, from a patient treated with tofacitinib. This chain connects TRBV27 to TRBJ1-6; D is possibly TRBD1 (5 bases). This TCR was recovered from a human donor with alopecia areata. The CDR3: CASSLSPGPGRNSPLHF. The CDR3 DNA follows: TGTGCCAGCAGTTTAAGCCCGGGGCCAGGGCGCAATTCACCCCTCCACTTT.